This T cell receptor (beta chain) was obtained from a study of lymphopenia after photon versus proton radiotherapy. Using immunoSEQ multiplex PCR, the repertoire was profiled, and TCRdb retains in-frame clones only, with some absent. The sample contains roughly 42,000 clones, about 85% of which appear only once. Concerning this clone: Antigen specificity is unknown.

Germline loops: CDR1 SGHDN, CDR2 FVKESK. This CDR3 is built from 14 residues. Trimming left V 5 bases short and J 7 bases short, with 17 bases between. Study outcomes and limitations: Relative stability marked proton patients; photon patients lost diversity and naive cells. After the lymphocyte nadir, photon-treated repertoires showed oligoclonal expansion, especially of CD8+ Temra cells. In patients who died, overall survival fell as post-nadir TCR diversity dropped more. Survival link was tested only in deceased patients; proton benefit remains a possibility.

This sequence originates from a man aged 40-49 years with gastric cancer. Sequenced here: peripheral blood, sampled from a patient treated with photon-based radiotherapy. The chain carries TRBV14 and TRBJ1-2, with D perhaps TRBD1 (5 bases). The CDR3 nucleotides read TGTGCCAGCAGCGTGGCTGAGGGGCTGTTTGGCTACACCTTC. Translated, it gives CASSVAEGLFGYTF. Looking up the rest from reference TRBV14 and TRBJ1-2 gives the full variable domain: EAGVTQFPSHSVIEKGQTVTLRCDPISGHDNLYWYRRVMGKEIKFLLHFVKESKQDESGMPNNRFLAERTGGTYSTLKVQPAELEDSGVYFCASSVAEGLFGYTFGSGTRLTVV.